Listed here are 13 T cell receptor beta chains from one sample, sequenced in a study of cytomegalovirus exposure and HLA in healthy donors. 60 Vbeta and 13 Jbeta primers were used in PCR. Measured with immunoSEQ multiplex PCR; TCRdb has only the in-frame clones, and not every one. The table lists approximately 110,000 clones, roughly 15% of them singletons. The sequenced sample consisted of PBMCs. All receptors come from a female donor in good health and CMV-seronegative.

The rearrangement joins TRBV6-6 to TRBJ1-1; 10 nucleotides line up with TRBD1. The V gene end was trimmed by 8 bases and the J gene end by 6 bases; junction bases not matched to a gene: 15. Looked up from germline, CDR1 is MNHNY and CDR2 is SVGAGI (reference sequence). The CDR3 contains 16 residues. The chain's CDR3 is CASLEGQGPLGAEAFF. DNA of the CDR3: TGTGCCAGCCTCGAGGGACAGGGGCCCCTGGGCGCTGAAGCTTTCTTT.

The chain combines TRBV18 with TRBJ2-7; TRBD1 might be the D (5 bases). V shed 2 bases and J shed 7 bases, with 18 bases lying between them. The CDR3 totals 15 residues. CDR1 and CDR2 (germline): KGHSH, LQKENI. The DNA for the CDR3 is TGTGCCAGCTCACCAGGCTGGACAAGGCATCAGGAGCAGTACTTC. Encoded protein: CASSPGWTRHQEQYF.

This clone was counted only a few times. V and J are TRBV7-6 and TRBJ2-1; 8 bases fit TRBD1. Trimming removed 3 bases from V and 7 bases from J; junction bases left unmatched: 5. Germline lookup yields CDR1 SGHVS and CDR2 FNYEAQ. CDR3 length equals 14 residues. CDR3 amino acids: CASSLRTGSNEQFF. The CDR3 bases are TGTGCCAGCAGCTTGAGGACAGGGTCAAATGAGCAGTTCTTC. The full variable domain, rest sourced from reference TRBV7-6 and TRBJ2-1, is GAGVSQSPRYKVTKRGQDVALRCDPISGHVSLYWYRQALGQGPEFLTYFNYEAQQDKSGLPNDRFSAERPEGSISTLTIQRTEQRDSAMYRCASSLRTGSNEQFFGPGTRLTVL.

The chain links TRBV5-1 to TRBJ2-2; TRBD1 aligns across 8 bases. V lost 4 bases and J lost 1; bases outside the gene matches: 12. From germline, CDR1 is SGHRS and CDR2 YFSETQ. The CDR3 runs 18 residues. The CDR3 DNA follows: TGCGCCAGCAGCGGGGGGCCAGGGGGCCCTTGGAACACCGGGGAGCTGTTTTTT. Amino acid sequence: CASSGGPGGPWNTGELFF.

The chain joins TRBV7-6 to TRBJ2-7, with TRBD1 as a possible D gene (6 bases). The CDR3 sequence is 16 residues long. Between the trimmed V and J ends, which lost 5 bases and 5 bases, there was a span of 22 bases. Germline V gene sequence: CDR1 SGHVS, CDR2 FNYEAQ. CDR3 amino acids: CASSASTGNFPHEQYF. CDR3 bases: TGTGCCAGCAGCGCCTCAACAGGGAATTTCCCCCACGAGCAGTACTTC.

This clone was recorded a few times. The chain uses TRBV6-5 and TRBJ1-2; D is unclear. Germline lookup yields CDR1 MNHEY and CDR2 SVGAGI. This CDR3 has 12 amino acids. The V end lost 6 bases, the J end lost 4 bases, and 9 bases lay between the germline ends. The CDR3 DNA reads TGTGCCAGCAGCCTCAACAGCTATGGCTACACCTTC. It translates to CASSLNSYGYTF.

This clone was recorded a few times. The V call is TRBV7-9, the J call TRBJ2-3, with 7 nucleotides matching TRBD2. Germline CDR1 reads SEHNR; CDR2 reads FQNEAQ (reference sequence). The junction had 7 bases not matched to a gene; V was cut back by 7 bases and J by 0 bases. The CDR3 has 15 amino acids. The CDR3 DNA is TGTGCCAGCACAGAAGCTAGCGGAAGCACAGATACGCAGTATTTT. Translating gives CASTEASGSTDTQYF.

The chain joins TRBV4-3 to TRBJ1-6; 9 bases agree with TRBD1. With V trimmed by 0 bases and J by 9 bases, 3 bases remained unmatched. Looked up from germline, CDR1 is LGHNA and CDR2 is YSLEER. This CDR3 is built from 15 residues. The CDR3 nucleotides are TGCGCCAGCAGCCAAGATTCGACAGGGGGTTCACCCCTCCACTTT. It codes for CASSQDSTGGSPLHF.

This clone was seen more than once but under ten times. The J gene is TRBJ2-5, the V gene TRBV15; maybe TRBD2 (6 bases). The CDR3 contains 16 residues. Germline V lookup: CDR1 LNHNV, CDR2 YYDKDF (reference sequence). V gave up 5 bases and J gave up 4 bases, with 20 bases separating them. The CDR3 sequence is CATSRGRRPPTETQYF. DNA for the CDR3: TGTGCCACCAGCCGGGGGAGAAGGCCGCCGACAGAGACCCAGTACTTC. The full variable domain, completed using reference TRBV15 and TRBJ2-5, is DAMVIQNPRYQVTQFGKPVTLSCSQTLNHNVMYWYQQKSSQAPKLLFHYYDKDFNNEADTPDNFQSRRPNTSFCFLDIRSPGLGDTAMYLCATSRGRRPPTETQYFGPGTRLLVL.

This clone was observed a handful of times. This chain joins TRBV7-2 and TRBJ2-7, with D possibly matching TRBD1 (5 bases). V shed 5 bases and J shed 6 bases, with 17 bases lying between them. Per germline, CDR1 SGHTA and CDR2 FQGNSA. There are 14 residues in the CDR3. CDR3 sequence (DNA): TGTGCCAGCAGCGCCCCAGGGTGGGGCGGCGAGCAGTACTTC. It translates to CASSAPGWGGEQYF.

In its sample, this clone was seen a few times. The V call is TRBV5-1, the J call TRBJ2-5, with 7 bases fitting TRBD1. The CDR3 totals 15 residues. Germline CDR1 SGHRS, CDR2 YFSETQ. After removal of 3 bases from V and 1 base from J, the junction contained 6 bases not matched to a gene. The chain's CDR3 is CASSSHRGVQETQYF. CDR3 DNA sequence: TGCGCCAGCAGCTCACACAGGGGAGTCCAAGAGACCCAGTACTTC.

This clone occurred a few times. The chain uses TRBV28 and TRBJ2-7; 7 positions agree with TRBD2. Per germline, CDR1 MDHEN and CDR2 SYDVKM. The length of the CDR3 is 18 residues. With 5 bases clipped from V and 0 bases from J, the junction kept 16 bases outside the gene matches. CDR3 bases: TGTGCCAGCAGTCCGGGAGAAATGACTAGCAGGAGCTCCTACGAGCAGTACTTC. Translated: CASSPGEMTSRSSYEQYF.

A note on this clone: At one boundary the junction diverges from the germline segment, which might be a read error. The sample has other DNA sequences that encode this CDR3 too. The chain has TRBV7-9 and TRBJ2-5, with D possibly matching TRBD2 (7 bases). There are 15 residues in the CDR3. The germline V gene has CDR1 SEHNR and CDR2 FQNEAQ (reference sequence). The CDR3 DNA reads as TGCGCCAGCAGCCGGTCCCGGGGGGCATCGGAGACCCAGTACTTC. Protein sequence: CASSRSRGASETQYF.